This T cell receptor (beta chain) stems from a study of beta chain features in type 1 diabetes. Whole-study findings and limits: Type 1 diabetes patients showed a moderate but significant shortening of TCRB CDR3s in all four CD4+ subsets.

In germline, CDR1 is MGHRA, CDR2 YSYEKL. After removal of 1 base from V and 0 bases from J, the junction contained 5 bases not matched to a gene. The CDR3 is 17 amino acids. The sequenced template was cDNA made from the entire isolated RNA. TCRdb's copy holds only in-frame clones and misses some; the assay was immunoSEQ multiplex PCR. The table has around 260,000 clones, less than 30% seen once. Comments on this clone: Its antigen is not identified.

Staining for CD45RO/CCR7/CD25/CD127/CD95/CD27 allowed sorting of CD4+ naive, central memory, regulatory and stem cell-like memory cells. The origin of this receptor is a woman between 25 and 40 years old with type 1 diabetes. Source material: naive CD4+ T cells from blood. This chain uses TRBV4-1 with TRBJ2-1; 8 nucleotides align to TRBD1. The DNA for the CDR3 is TGCGCCAGCAGCCAAGCCCTCAGGGGGCCCTCCTACAATGAGCAGTTCTTC. Its translation: CASSQALRGPSYNEQFF.